This TCR beta chain was sequenced during a study of blood T cell repertoires in COVID-19. Original analysis: How many nucleated cells were present was estimated from reference gene primer amplification. Sequenced by immunoSEQ multiplex PCR; TCRdb stores in-frame clones only, minus some. The V and J calls and clone size come from that table; D and trimming were worked out from the DNA. Among approximately 180,000 clones listed, approximately 89% were seen once. With 0 bases removed from V and 4 bases from J, the gap between germline ends came to 12 bases. This CDR3 contains 15 residues. Germline CDR1 is LGHNA and CDR2 is YSLEER.

The receptor was isolated from a man aged 35-49 years with active or convalescent COVID-19. Sequenced sample: peripheral blood. The rearrangement links TRBV4-3 to TRBJ2-5; a weak D match, TRBD1 (6 bases). CDR3 DNA sequence: TGCGCCAGCAGCCAAGAACAGGACAGAGGAGAGACCCAGTACTTC. Translation gives CASSQEQDRGETQYF.